This T cell receptor (beta chain) was documented in a study of blood T cell repertoires in COVID-19. Across the whole study: Italy, Spain and the United States were the sources of the convalescent and acute COVID-19 samples.

The length of the CDR3 is 16 residues. Germline V gene lookup returns CDR1 MNHEY and CDR2 SVGEGT. The ends lost 4 bases at V and 4 bases at J; junction bases unmatched: 6. The method was immunoSEQ multiplex PCR; TCRdb's version includes in-frame clones alone and lacks a portion of them. The sample holds approximately 140,000 clones; around 80% are singletons and the top ten take about 16%. The sequencing input was peripheral blood. This chain links TRBV6-2 or TRBV6-3 with TRBJ2-1; 11 bases align to TRBD2. This TCR was sampled from a human donor with acute or convalescent COVID-19. The donor label of this sample is uncertain. DNA of the CDR3: TGTGCCAGCAGTTCCCGACTAGCGGGGAATTACAATGAGCAGTTCTTC. It translates to CASSSRLAGNYNEQFF.